This note documents a single T cell receptor (beta chain) sequence. The target antigen is unknown. Germline V gives CDR1 MNHEY, CDR2 SMNVEV (reference sequence). V lost 2 bases and J 0 bases, leaving 10 bases between the germline ends. The CDR3 length is 15 residues. This entry belongs to a study of T cell responses to AZD1222 COVID-19 vaccine. The wider study: Pooled together were second doses at about 4 or about 12 weeks. Whole-study findings and limits: Females outnumbered males among donors, who were mostly white British; clonal diversity was possibly underestimated. Nearly half of spike-specific TCRs reportedly target variant regions that are unmutated in the B.1.351 and B.1.1.7 variants.

The data were produced by immunoSEQ multiplex PCR, yet TCRdb's version contains in-frame clones alone and is incomplete. The sample comprises about 60,000 clones, around 86% of which are singletons, and roughly 19% rests with the top ten. The V gene is TRBV27, the J gene TRBJ1-2; D is ambiguous. The TCR originated in an adult in good health. The material was peripheral blood, obtained on day 0 of AZD1222 vaccination. CDR3 sequence (DNA): TGTGCCAGCAGTTTACGCCCCGAAGCTAACTATGGCTACACCTTC. Translating it yields CASSLRPEANYGYTF.